This entry features one T cell receptor (beta chain) sequence. These data come from a study of T cell responses to AZD1222 COVID-19 vaccine. Sequencing used immunoSEQ multiplex PCR; TCRdb keeps in-frame clones, though not all of them. Among roughly 120,000 clones listed, approximately 93% were seen once. This CDR3 has 12 amino acids. Germline assignment: CDR1 SGHDT and CDR2 YYEEEE. V lost 1 base, J lost 5 bases, and 6 bases lay in between. The chain is built from TRBV5-6 and TRBJ1-2; D gene uncertain. Sequenced material: peripheral blood, taken on day 0 of AZD1222 vaccination. This receptor was identified in an adult in good health. The DNA for the CDR3 is TGTGCCAGCAGCTTGTCCGGGTATGGCTACACCTTC. The encoded protein is CASSLSGYGYTF.